This T cell receptor (beta chain) was captured in a study of beta chain features in type 1 diabetes. Every donor provided one heparinised blood draw, which averaged about 110 mL. The authors sorted CD4+ naive, central memory, regulatory and stem cell-like memory cells via CD45RO/CCR7/CD25/CD127/CD95/CD27. This clone was recorded a few times. The target antigen is unknown. Reverse transcription of all isolated RNA meant that expressed TCRB transcripts were sequenced. Repertoires were generated with immunoSEQ multiplex PCR, while TCRdb's copy carries only in-frame clones and drops some. The sample yields hundreds of thousands of clones, 11% seen once. Overall study results and limits: Researchers report that Type 1 diabetes patients had moderately but significantly shorter TCRB CDR3s across all four CD4+ subsets. A potential PCR bias toward shorter templates would be equal in patient and control samples.

This clonotype was sampled from a young man with type 1 diabetes. Sequencing was carried out using naive CD4+ T cells from blood.

DNA for the CDR3: TGTGCCAGCAGCGATCGGACTGGCTCGAACACTGAAGCTTTCTTT. Translation gives CASSDRTGSNTEAFF. V and J are TRBV9 and TRBJ1-1; unclear D gene. The length of the CDR3 is 15 residues. From germline, CDR1 is SGDLS and CDR2 YYNGEE. V was pared by 3 bases and J by 1 base, with 13 bases between.